Listed here are 29 T cell receptor beta chains from one sample, sequenced in a study of T cells in Graves' hyperthyroidism and ophthalmopathy (dated by TCRdb to the late 2010s). The library was made by multiplex PCR. Sequencing used an Illumina HiSeq 2000. The TCR beta CDR3 regions were amplified from RNA transcripts. The first round of RT-PCR for the TCR CDR3 was performed with the HTBI primer set and the Qiagen OneStep RT-PCR kit. TCRdb reran the public reads through fastp at Q25 and MiXCR, keeping productive beta chains. Rows matching on CDR3 protein sequence are summarized as one entry with the most common DNA and genes. The sample profile shows around 300,000 distinct CDR3 sequences; less than 15% of them were found once. Of the sample, around 7.9% falls within the top ten clones. Sequences were obtained from blood. The receptors were gathered from a woman in her twenties or thirties with Graves' hyperthyroidism that later progressed to Graves' ophthalmopathy.

The chain links TRBV9 to TRBJ2-2, with TRBD2 matching over 13 bases. The CDR3 has 21 residues. Germline CDR1 SGDLS, CDR2 YYNGEE. Trimming took 5 bases from V and 2 from J; bases not matched to a gene: 18. The CDR3 here is CASSDPFQPGLAGINTGELFF. The CDR3, as DNA: TGTGCCAGCAGTGATCCTTTCCAACCGGGACTAGCGGGGATAAACACCGGGGAGCTGTTTTTT.

Comments on this clonotype: A much larger clone lies a single base off, so this may be a read error. The rearrangement uses TRBV2 and TRBJ2-5; TRBD2 agrees at 7 bases. The CDR3 contains 13 residues. V dropped 11 bases and J dropped 4; count of bases not matched to a gene: 10. The germline V gene has CDR1 SNHLY and CDR2 FYNNEI. The CDR3 DNA reads as TGTGCCGGATACCGGACTAGTCGAGAGACCCAGTACTTC. It translates to CAGYRTSRETQYF.

The genes are TRBV20-1 and TRBJ1-5; 8 positions match TRBD1. Trimming took 5 bases from V and 4 from J; bases not matched to a gene: 19. CDR1 and CDR2 from the germline V gene are DFQATT and SNEGSKA (reference sequence). The CDR3 has 18 residues. The CDR3 loop reads CSAGYGQGLQAQNQPQHF. CDR3 coding DNA: TGCAGTGCTGGATACGGACAGGGACTCCAAGCACAGAATCAGCCCCAGCATTTT.

The sample holds many counts of this clonotype. The CDR3 bases are TGCAGCGTGGGTGGGACTTTCAAAGACAATGAGCAGTTCTTC. This gives the protein CSVGGTFKDNEQFF. The chain uses TRBV29-1 and TRBJ2-1, with D perhaps matching TRBD2 (6 bases). The CDR3 spans 14 residues. Germline CDR1 reads SQVTM; CDR2 reads ANQGSEA. Trimming shortened V by 6 bases and J by 5 bases, and 17 bases separated the two germline ends.

This clonotype was counted a few times. The chain couples TRBV20-1 to TRBJ1-1; possibly TRBD1 for D (5 bases). V was clipped by 4 bases and J by 1 base, with 16 bases between them. This CDR3 contains 15 residues. CDR1 and CDR2 from the germline V gene are DFQATT and SNEGSKA (reference sequence). CDR3 sequence: CSAMNTGLRNTEAFF. The CDR3 DNA is TGCAGTGCTATGAACACGGGACTTAGGAACACTGAAGCTTTCTTT.

This clonotype showed up many times. J is TRBJ2-5 and V is TRBV12-3 or TRBV12-4, with D maybe TRBD2 (6 bases). Between the trimmed V and J ends, which lost 1 base and 1 base, there was a span of 13 bases. The CDR3 has 16 residues. The CDR3 DNA reads TGTGCCAGCAGTTTAGGGGGGGTCCAGAGCCAAGAGACCCAGTACTTC. Translating gives CASSLGGVQSQETQYF.

This clonotype was counted many times. V gene TRBV18 combines with J gene TRBJ1-2; D perhaps matches TRBD1 (5 bases). Germline CDR1 is KGHSH and CDR2 is LQKENI. V lost 3 bases and J lost 6, with 14 bases in between. This CDR3 has 14 residues. The CDR3 region has the DNA TGTGCCAGCTCACCTGGGGCGAAAGGAGATGGCTACACCTTC. Amino acid sequence: CASSPGAKGDGYTF.

The table lists this clonotype with many counts. This chain links TRBV7-8 with TRBJ2-7; D gene unclear. This CDR3 has 14 amino acids. Germline assignment: CDR1 SGHVS and CDR2 FQNEAQ. Trimming shortened V by 5 bases and J by 2 bases, and 13 bases separated the two germline ends. The CDR3 reads CASSALDPTYEQYF. The CDR3 DNA follows: TGTGCCAGCAGCGCTTTGGACCCAACCTACGAGCAGTACTTC.

V usage is TRBV5-6 and J usage is TRBJ2-4; 8 bases fit TRBD2. The V and J ends lost 2 bases and 4 bases, in that order; junction bases with no gene match: 8. The CDR3 spans 16 residues. Germline CDR1 is SGHDT and CDR2 is YYEEEE. The CDR3 DNA reads as TGTGCCAGCAGCTTCCGTGGACTAGCTGTTAAAAACATTCAGTACTTC. It translates to CASSFRGLAVKNIQYF.

This clonotype was picked up a small number of times. This chain uses TRBV3-1 with TRBJ2-5, with D possibly TRBD1 on 6 matching bases. Between the trimmed V and J ends, which lost 6 bases and 1 base, there was a span of 12 bases. This CDR3 comprises 14 residues. Looked up from germline, CDR1 is LGHDT and CDR2 is YNNKEL (reference sequence). CDR3 loop: CASRREDSQETQYF. CDR3 nucleotides: TGTGCCAGCAGGCGCGAGGACAGCCAAGAGACCCAGTACTTC.

The table lists this clonotype with a count of one. The rearrangement links TRBV2 to TRBJ1-1; 8 nucleotides agree with TRBD1. The V gene's germline CDR1 is SNHLY and CDR2 FYNNEI. The CDR3 loop spans 14 amino acids. V gave up 3 bases and J gave up 1 base; unmatched junction bases: 1. DNA for the CDR3: TGTGCCAGCAGTGAGACAGGGGCGAACACTGAAGCTTTCTTT. Translation gives CASSETGANTEAFF.

This clonotype was picked up many times. The CDR3 sequence: CAISVVRGTNEKLFF. CDR3 coding DNA: TGTGCCATCAGTGTCGTAAGGGGAACTAATGAAAAACTGTTTTTT. V is TRBV10-3 and J is TRBJ1-4, with D maybe TRBD1 (5 bases). Germline-derived CDR1 and CDR2 are ENHRY and SYGVKD. There are 15 residues in the CDR3. V lost 4 bases and J 1 base, leaving 10 bases between the germline ends.

This clonotype came up many times. The chain is built from TRBV7-2 and TRBJ2-7; tentative D call: TRBD1 (6 bases). Deletions cut 3 bases from V and 0 bases from J, with 9 bases between. Per the germline V gene, CDR1 is SGHTA and CDR2 is FQGNSA. The CDR3 spans 14 residues. The CDR3 region has the DNA TGTGCCAGCAGCTTTTACAGGGACTCCTACGAGCAGTACTTC. Protein product: CASSFYRDSYEQYF.

This clonotype was seen many times. The chain is built from TRBV4-2 and TRBJ1-1; D remains unclear. The ends were cut back, 0 bases at V and 1 base at J, with 12 bases in the middle. The CDR3 is 16 amino acids. The germline V gene has CDR1 LGHNA and CDR2 YNFKEQ. DNA for the CDR3: TGTGCCAGCAGCCAAGATCCTATATCGAGGAACACTGAAGCTTTCTTT. Its protein is CASSQDPISRNTEAFF.

This clonotype appeared many times. The V call is TRBV27, the J call TRBJ1-1; the D is unclear. V was clipped by 6 bases and J by 0 bases, with 14 bases between them. Per germline, CDR1 MNHEY and CDR2 SMNVEV (reference sequence). The CDR3 spans 15 residues. The CDR3 here is CASSAQWAVNTEAFF. The CDR3 nucleotides read TGTGCCAGCAGCGCGCAATGGGCGGTGAACACTGAAGCTTTCTTT.

As concerns this clonotype: This may arise from a read error, as a much more abundant clone is one base away. The chain uses TRBV6-1 and TRBJ1-5; D uncertain. CDR3 length: 14 residues. Trimming left V 5 bases short and J 11 bases short, with 19 bases between. The germline CDR1 and CDR2 sequences are MNHNS and SASEGT. As DNA, the CDR3 is TGTGCCAGCAGTCCCTTTGATAACGTCCGCTCCCAGCATTTT. Its protein is CASSPFDNVRSQHF.

This clonotype occurred many times. The rearrangement links TRBV30 to TRBJ1-1; TRBD1 might be the D (6 bases). The V and J ends lost 0 bases and 10 bases respectively, with 12 bases between them. The CDR3 contains 12 residues. The germline gives CDR1 GTSNPN, CDR2 SVGIG (reference sequence). This chain's CDR3 is CAWSVRGPRAFF. DNA for the CDR3: TGTGCCTGGAGTGTCAGGGGCCCTAGAGCTTTCTTT.

The chain joins TRBV4-3 to TRBJ2-7; 8 bases are shared with TRBD2. This CDR3 is built from 15 residues. Germline V gene data show CDR1 as LGHNA and CDR2 as YSLEER. The V gene end was trimmed by 1 base and the J gene end by 3 bases; junction bases not matched to a gene: 5. The CDR3 nucleotides read TGCGCCAGCAGCCAAGGCCAGGGACTAGGCTACGAGCAGTACTTC. Amino acid sequence: CASSQGQGLGYEQYF.

This clonotype was detected ten times or more. The CDR3 DNA reads as TGTGCCAGCAGAGGACAGGGATCATTTCAGCCCCAGCATTTT. It translates to CASRGQGSFQPQHF. This chain connects TRBV2 to TRBJ1-5; 8 bases fit TRBD1. V lost 6 bases, J lost 6 bases, and 7 bases stayed unmatched. This CDR3 spans 14 amino acids. Looked up from germline, CDR1 is SNHLY and CDR2 is FYNNEI.

This clonotype was seen once. Being one base from a much bigger clone, this may be a read error. This chain links TRBV11-2 with TRBJ2-1, with a weak D call TRBD2 (6 bases). Germline CDR1 and CDR2: SGHAT and FQNNGV. V was clipped by 5 bases and J by 0 bases, with 23 bases between them. The CDR3 consists of 19 residues. The CDR3 is CASSHQAGTSRSSYNEQFF. DNA of the CDR3: TGTGCCAGCAGCCATCAAGCCGGGACTTCTAGGAGCTCCTACAATGAGCAGTTCTTC. The variable domain in full, completed from reference TRBV11-2 and TRBJ2-1, reads EAGVAQSPRYKIIEKRQSVAFWCNPISGHATLYWYQQILGQGPKLLIQFQNNGVVDDSQLPKDRFSAERLKGVDSTLKIQPAKLEDSAVYLCASSHQAGTSRSSYNEQFFGPGTRLTVL.

This clonotype came up many times. The CDR3 here is CATSDPYSGVQDTQYF. In DNA, the CDR3 is TGTGCCACCAGTGATCCATATAGCGGGGTTCAGGATACGCAGTATTTT. This sequence joins TRBV24-1 and TRBJ2-3, with 8 nucleotides matching TRBD2. The CDR3 totals 16 residues. V was pared by 3 bases and J by 6 bases, with 10 bases of the junction left unmatched. Germline loops: CDR1 KGHDR, CDR2 SFDVKD.

This clonotype was detected a few times. The V call is TRBV11-2, the J call TRBJ2-1; D may be TRBD2 (7 bases). CDR1 is SGHAT and CDR2 is FQNNGV in the germline V gene. Trimming took 5 bases from V and 3 from J, leaving 17 bases between them. CDR3 length: 16 amino acids. CDR3 sequence reads: CASSTVAGAFYNEQFF. For the CDR3, the DNA is TGTGCCAGCAGCACTGTCGCGGGGGCCTTCTACAATGAGCAGTTCTTC.

This clonotype has a count of ten or more. The gene calls are TRBV11-3 and TRBJ2-3, with D tentatively TRBD1 (5 bases). This CDR3 has 14 residues. CDR1 is SGHNT, CDR2 YENEEA, per germline. Trimming left V 3 bases short and J 5 bases short, with 12 bases between. The CDR3 here is CASSLGQGIDTQYF. CDR3 bases: TGTGCCAGCAGCTTGGGGCAGGGAATAGATACGCAGTATTTT.

This chain uses TRBV20-1 with TRBJ2-7; weak D call: TRBD2 (6 bases). This CDR3 has 13 residues. Germline assignment: CDR1 DFQATT and CDR2 SNEGSKA (reference sequence). Trimming took 6 bases from V and 2 from J, leaving 14 bases between them. The CDR3 DNA is TGCAGTGCCGGAGGCGGGACCACCTACGAGCAGTACTTC. Residues: CSAGGGTTYEQYF.

In its sample, this clonotype was seen a few times. The chain is built from TRBV4-1 and TRBJ1-3; no clear D gene. This CDR3 is built from 14 residues. CDR1 MGHRA and CDR2 YSYEKL come from the germline V gene. With 0 bases removed from V and 3 bases from J, the gap between germline ends came to 6 bases. CDR3 sequence reads: CASSQDRGGNTIYF. The CDR3 nucleotides read TGCGCCAGCAGCCAAGATCGGGGTGGAAACACCATATATTTT.

About this clonotype itself: A much larger clone lies a single base off, so this may be a read error. The missing conserved phenylalanine or tryptophan at the end of this CDR3 makes a read error likely. J is TRBJ2-5 and V is TRBV7-9; 12 bases align to TRBD2. V shed 5 bases and J 0 bases; nucleotides not matched to a gene: 7. Germline loops: CDR1 SEHNR, CDR2 FQNEAQ (reference sequence). The length of the CDR3 is 17 residues. CDR3 amino acids: CASSTGTSGRNQETQYL. CDR3 bases: TGTGCCAGCAGCACCGGGACTAGCGGGCGGAACCAAGAGACCCAGTACCTC.

This clonotype was counted only a few times. The J gene is TRBJ2-1, the V gene TRBV5-6; D is unclear. This CDR3 is 16 amino acids long. The germline V gene encodes CDR1 SGHDT and CDR2 YYEEEE. Between the trimmed V and J ends, which lost 4 bases and 0 bases, there was a span of 14 bases. The chain's CDR3 is CASSNFLMSSYNEQFF. As DNA, the CDR3 is TGTGCCAGCAGCAACTTTCTCATGAGCTCCTACAATGAGCAGTTCTTC.

There are a few counts of this clonotype. The chain carries TRBV6-6 and TRBJ2-5; D is unclear. Trimming removed 2 bases at V and 5 bases at J, with 3 bases between. Germline values: CDR1 MNHNY, CDR2 SVGAGI (reference sequence). CDR3 length: 11 amino acids. CDR3 bases: TGTGCCAGCAGTTACAGGGAGACCCAGTACTTC. It codes for CASSYRETQYF.

This clonotype was picked up many times. The chain carries TRBV12-3 or TRBV12-4 and TRBJ1-4; no clear D gene. CDR3 length equals 14 residues. V lost 7 bases to trimming and J lost 7 bases, with 16 bases between them. CDR3: CASNVGQKGEKLFF. The CDR3 DNA sequence: TGTGCCAGCAACGTCGGGCAGAAGGGTGAAAAACTGTTTTTT.